This T cell receptor (beta chain) was sequenced in a study of CD8 T cells in Susac syndrome. Study in general: At the time of blood draw, patients with Susac syndrome were therapy-naive, receiving corticosteroids, or receiving intravenous immunoglobulin alone.

To note about this clonotype: What it recognizes is unknown.

RNA, at about 0.45 to 1 ug, was reverse transcribed with random hexamers. TCRdb used MiXCR to reprocess the immunoSEQ multiplex PCR reads, holding one entry per CDR3 protein. The sample contains under 95,000 distinct CDR3 sequences, over 90% of which appear only once. Trimming cost V 6 bases and J 5 bases; bases outside gene matches: 9. The CDR3 has 15 residues. Per the germline V gene, CDR1 is DFQATT and CDR2 is SNEGSKA (reference sequence). Sequencing targeted TCR beta in T cells from blood (CD8+ and CD4+). TEMRA cells were enriched by FACS, while CD8+ and CD4+ T cells were obtained through a negative isolation that was performed magnetically. Study-wide results and limits: CD8+ clonal expansion in Susac peaked in TEMRA cells and active patients.

The source is a human donor with Susac syndrome. The sequenced material came from CD8+ T cells from PBMCs. The rearrangement uses TRBV20-1 and TRBJ2-3, with TRBD2 identical over 12 bases. CDR3 residues: CSARTSGTRGDTQYF. The CDR3 nucleotides read TGCAGTGCCCGGACTAGCGGGACCCGCGGAGATACGCAGTATTTT.